This T cell receptor (beta chain) was captured by sequencing in a study of CD8 T cells in Susac syndrome. Study information: Among the sequenced Susac syndrome patients, roughly six had active disease while 8 or 9 were in remission. At blood draw, Susac syndrome patients were therapy-naive, on corticosteroids, or on intravenous immunoglobulin alone. The study's findings and limits: Susac-specific public clones were found in both the total CD8+ and the CD8+ TEMRA repertoires, with some 15 in the former and several in the latter.

It was with random hexamers that roughly 0.45 to 1 ug RNA was reverse transcribed. The CDR3 of TCR beta was amplified by immunoSEQ multiplex PCR across 54 Vbeta and 13 Jbeta. In TCRdb, the immunoSEQ multiplex PCR reads were re-called with MiXCR into one record per CDR3 protein. The sample contains tens of thousands of distinct CDR3 sequences, around 96% of which appear only once. On this clonotype itself: Its specificity is unknown.

The sample comprised CD8+ T cells from PBMCs. This TCR derives from a human donor with Susac syndrome.

The CDR3 region is CASSPRRNTEAFF. DNA for the CDR3: TGTGCCAGCAGTCCTCGACGGAACACTGAAGCTTTCTTT. This chain uses TRBV27 with TRBJ1-1; D unresolved. CDR3 length equals 13 residues. The V end lost 5 bases, the J end lost 1 base, and 8 bases lay between the germline ends. Germline V gene sequence: CDR1 MNHEY, CDR2 SMNVEV (reference sequence).